Below are 24 T cell receptor beta chains sequenced from a single sample in a study of blood T cell repertoires in COVID-19. The data were produced by immunoSEQ multiplex PCR, yet TCRdb's version contains in-frame clones alone and is incomplete. Of 150,000 or so clones in the sample, 80% to 95% were seen once. Input material: peripheral blood. All receptors come from a woman aged 45-65 years with acute or convalescent COVID-19.

V and J are TRBV18 and TRBJ1-1, with D possibly matching TRBD1 (6 bases). This CDR3 is built from 13 residues. V lost 6 bases and J 1 base, leaving 9 bases between the germline ends. The germline V gene encodes CDR1 KGHSH and CDR2 LQKENI. CDR3 nucleotides: TGTGCCAGCTCGAAGGACAGGAACACTGAAGCTTTCTTT. Its protein product is CASSKDRNTEAFF.

The chain has TRBV11-2 and TRBJ2-3, with 7 positions matching TRBD1. V lost 11 bases and J lost 2; bases outside the gene matches: 7. The CDR3 has 13 residues. The germline V gene has CDR1 SGHAT and CDR2 FQNNGV. CDR3 in DNA: TGTGCCGCCGGGACAGCCGCCACAGATACGCAGTATTTT. It yields the protein CAAGTAATDTQYF.

The chain recombines TRBV6-2 or TRBV6-3 with TRBJ2-4; 12 nucleotides match TRBD2. V was clipped by 6 bases and J by 3 bases; unmatched bases: 24. CDR3 length equals 22 residues. The germline CDR1 and CDR2 sequences are MNHEY and SVGEGT. CDR3 amino acids: CASSPSSRLAGENHLSKNIQYF. The CDR3 DNA reads TGTGCCAGCAGCCCATCTTCACGACTAGCGGGGGAGAACCACCTGAGCAAAAACATTCAGTACTTC.

The chain has TRBV7-2 and TRBJ2-1, with TRBD1 as a possible D gene (5 bases). CDR1 and CDR2 from the germline V gene are SGHTA and FQGNSA. This CDR3 has 14 amino acids. Between the trimmed V and J ends, which lost 5 bases and 6 bases, there was a span of 14 bases. CDR3 protein: CASSGKVRGNEQFF. CDR3 DNA: TGTGCCAGCAGCGGAAAGGTTAGGGGCAATGAGCAGTTCTTC.

The rearrangement uses TRBV24-1 and TRBJ2-1; 8 bases are a match to TRBD1. This CDR3 has 14 residues. Germline CDR1 reads KGHDR; CDR2 reads SFDVKD. Trimming at V came to 7 bases and at J to 7 bases, leaving 8 bases not matched to a gene. The CDR3 loop reads CATSPRTGSNEQFF. The CDR3 DNA reads TGTGCCACCAGCCCTCGGACAGGGAGTAATGAGCAGTTCTTC.

The chain is built from TRBV24-1 and TRBJ1-1, with 8 bases aligning to TRBD1. Germline CDR1 KGHDR, CDR2 SFDVKD. The CDR3 extends over 14 amino acids. J was trimmed by 3 bases and V by 7 bases; bases with no gene match: 6. This chain's CDR3 is CATSRTGRDTEAFF. The CDR3 DNA sequence: TGTGCCACCAGCAGGACAGGGAGGGACACTGAAGCTTTCTTT.

The chain has TRBV11-2 and TRBJ2-2; 7 bases align to TRBD1. The CDR3 sequence is 15 residues long. CDR1 is SGHAT, CDR2 FQNNGV, per germline. V shed 3 bases, J shed 3 bases, and the junction held 4 bases outside the gene matches. CDR3 amino acids: CASSFDRVYTGELFF. The CDR3 coding sequence is TGTGCCAGCAGCTTCGACAGGGTATACACCGGGGAGCTGTTTTTT.

The V and J genes are TRBV6-5 and TRBJ1-5; 8 nucleotides line up with TRBD1. Trimming took 0 bases from V and 2 from J; bases not matched to a gene: 0. Germline V gives CDR1 MNHEY, CDR2 SVGAGI. This CDR3 spans 15 amino acids. This CDR3 reads CASSYSTGGNQPQHF. Written as DNA, the CDR3 is TGTGCCAGCAGTTACTCGACAGGGGGCAATCAGCCCCAGCATTTT.

This clone was observed a single time. The chain employs TRBV14 and TRBJ1-6; a weak D match, TRBD1 (5 bases). CDR3 length equals 14 residues. Germline V gene data show CDR1 as SGHDN and CDR2 as FVKESK. Trimming removed 4 bases from V and 8 bases from J, with 12 bases in between. The CDR3 region is CASSPQGFHSPLHF. For the CDR3, the DNA is TGTGCCAGCAGCCCCCAGGGTTTTCATTCACCCCTCCACTTT.

The CDR3 sequence: CASSLGRGSYGYTF. The CDR3 nucleotides read TGTGCCAGCAGCTTAGGTAGGGGGAGCTATGGCTACACCTTC. The J gene is TRBJ1-2, the V gene TRBV11-2, with TRBD1 as a possible D gene (6 bases). V dropped 1 base and J dropped 4 bases, with 10 bases sitting between them. From germline, CDR1 is SGHAT and CDR2 FQNNGV. There are 14 residues in the CDR3. Full variable domain (rest looked up from reference TRBV11-2 and TRBJ1-2): EAGVAQSPRYKIIEKRQSVAFWCNPISGHATLYWYQQILGQGPKLLIQFQNNGVVDDSQLPKDRFSAERLKGVDSTLKIQPAKLEDSAVYLCASSLGRGSYGYTFGSGTRLTVV.

The chain combines TRBV10-2 with TRBJ2-7; 10 bases are a match to TRBD2. V trimming: 4 bases; J trimming: 7 bases; junction bases outside the gene matches: 10. The CDR3 loop spans 15 amino acids. CDR1 and CDR2 (germline): WSHSY, SAAADI. CDR3 loop: CASSGSASGSREQYF. CDR3 DNA sequence: TGCGCCAGCAGTGGATCGGCTAGCGGGAGCCGGGAGCAGTACTTC.

This clone was detected once. The V gene is TRBV27, the J gene TRBJ2-1; D perhaps matches TRBD1 (6 bases). CDR3 length equals 15 residues. Trimming took off 4 bases at V and 4 bases at J, with 14 bases between the two ends. Germline CDR1 and CDR2: MNHEY and SMNVEV (reference sequence). CDR3 in amino acids: CASSSNREIYNEQFF. DNA of the CDR3: TGTGCCAGCAGTTCAAACAGGGAGATATACAATGAGCAGTTCTTC.

The chain is built from TRBV7-9 and TRBJ1-1; tentatively, D is TRBD1 (6 bases). V lost 1 base and J 2 bases, leaving 17 bases between the germline ends. The length of the CDR3 is 17 residues. CDR1 is SEHNR, CDR2 FQNEAQ, per germline (reference sequence). The CDR3 loop reads CASSLVQGKSPNTEAFF. CDR3 in DNA: TGTGCCAGCAGCTTAGTACAGGGTAAGAGTCCAAACACTGAAGCTTTCTTT.

This chain links TRBV25-1 with TRBJ1-2; the D is unclear. Germline CDR1 is MGHDK and CDR2 is SYGVNS. V shed 6 bases and J shed 7 bases, with 12 bases lying between them. This CDR3 is 12 amino acids long. CDR3 DNA: TGTGCCAGCAGGTGGGAAGAGGGTGGCTACACCTTC. Protein sequence: CASRWEEGGYTF.

The V and J genes are TRBV28 and TRBJ2-7; 8 bases align to TRBD2. CDR3 length: 14 residues. CDR1 is MDHEN and CDR2 is SYDVKM in the germline V gene. With 6 bases clipped from V and 3 bases from J, the junction kept 7 bases outside the gene matches. This chain's CDR3 is CASSPPAGGYEQYF. Here the CDR3 DNA reads TGTGCCAGCAGCCCCCCGGCGGGAGGCTACGAGCAGTACTTC. Using reference TRBV28 and TRBJ2-7 for the parts outside the CDR3, the full variable domain is DVKVTQSSRYLVKRTGEKVFLECVQDMDHENMFWYRQDPGLGLRLIYFSYDVKMKEKGDIPEGYSVSREKKERFSLILESASTNQTSMYLCASSPPAGGYEQYFGPGTRLTVT.

The chain joins TRBV24-1 to TRBJ2-1, with D tentatively TRBD1 (6 bases). V was cut by 3 bases and J by 6 bases, with 14 bases left in between. This CDR3 region has 15 residues. Germline lookup yields CDR1 KGHDR and CDR2 SFDVKD. Here the CDR3 reads CATSDRAGVINEQFF. Here the CDR3 DNA reads TGTGCCACCAGTGATCGGGCAGGGGTCATCAATGAGCAGTTCTTC.

The chain carries TRBV3-1 (or the pseudogene TRBV3-2) and TRBJ1-6; D perhaps matches TRBD1 (6 bases). Trimming pared 4 bases from V and 6 bases from J, leaving 13 bases between. The CDR3 length is 15 residues. Germline V gene data show CDR1 as LGHDT and CDR2 as YNNKEL (reference sequence). The CDR3 region is CASSPGGGRNSPLHF. CDR3 in DNA: TGTGCCAGCAGCCCGGGAGGGGGTCGTAATTCACCCCTCCACTTT.

The rearrangement links TRBV7-9 to TRBJ2-5, with 14 bases fitting TRBD2. CDR3 length: 16 amino acids. CDR1 is SEHNR, CDR2 FQNEAQ, per germline (reference sequence). Trimming removed 5 bases from V and 2 bases from J; junction bases left unmatched: 4. This CDR3 is CASSGGTSGGQETQYF. CDR3 nucleotide sequence: TGTGCCAGCAGCGGCGGGACTAGCGGGGGACAAGAGACCCAGTACTTC.

The chain links TRBV11-3 to TRBJ2-5; TRBD1 aligns across 8 bases. Germline CDR1 reads SGHNT; CDR2 reads YENEEA. The ends lost 2 bases at V and 6 bases at J; junction bases unmatched: 5. The CDR3 is 14 amino acids. CDR3 region: CASSLSGGMKTQYF. The CDR3 nucleotides read TGTGCCAGCAGCTTATCAGGGGGCATGAAGACCCAGTACTTC.

The chain employs TRBV2 and TRBJ2-7; 8 bases are a match to TRBD1. V was clipped by 7 bases and J by 1 base; unmatched bases: 6. The length of the CDR3 is 14 residues. Germline values: CDR1 SNHLY, CDR2 FYNNEI. This CDR3 is CASNRGQESYEQYF. The DNA of the CDR3 is TGTGCCAGCAATAGGGGACAGGAGTCCTACGAGCAGTACTTC.

The V gene is TRBV5-1, the J gene TRBJ1-1, with 10 bases identical to TRBD1. CDR3 length: 14 residues. Per the germline V gene, CDR1 is SGHRS and CDR2 is YFSETQ. The junction had 3 bases not matched to a gene; V was cut back by 4 bases and J by 3 bases. As DNA, the CDR3 is TGCGCCAGCAGCCCCGGGACAGGGGACACTGAAGCTTTCTTT. Protein: CASSPGTGDTEAFF.

This sequence joins TRBV4-3 and TRBJ2-1, with 12 bases aligning to TRBD2. The CDR3 is made up of 17 amino acids. The junction had 8 bases not matched to a gene; V was cut back by 0 bases and J by 8 bases. CDR1 and CDR2 from the germline V gene are LGHNA and YSLEER. This CDR3 is CASSQDRETSGRDEQFF. CDR3 DNA: TGCGCCAGCAGCCAAGATCGCGAGACTAGCGGGAGAGATGAGCAGTTCTTC.

The chain has TRBV6-5 and TRBJ2-7; 11 bases line up with TRBD1. CDR3 length: 13 residues. V lost 8 bases and J lost 3; bases outside the gene matches: 3. CDR1 and CDR2 (germline): MNHEY, SVGAGI. The CDR3 bases are TGTGCCAGCCCGGGACAGGGGGGCTACGAGCAGTACTTC. Residues: CASPGQGGYEQYF.

The V gene is TRBV24-1, the J gene TRBJ1-3; a weak D match, TRBD1 (6 bases). The CDR3 has 16 amino acids. From germline, CDR1 is KGHDR and CDR2 SFDVKD. V dropped 4 bases and J dropped 0 bases, with 12 bases sitting between them. The CDR3 sequence: CATSDQTGPSGNTIYF. DNA for the CDR3: TGTGCCACCAGTGACCAAACAGGGCCCTCTGGAAACACCATATATTTT.